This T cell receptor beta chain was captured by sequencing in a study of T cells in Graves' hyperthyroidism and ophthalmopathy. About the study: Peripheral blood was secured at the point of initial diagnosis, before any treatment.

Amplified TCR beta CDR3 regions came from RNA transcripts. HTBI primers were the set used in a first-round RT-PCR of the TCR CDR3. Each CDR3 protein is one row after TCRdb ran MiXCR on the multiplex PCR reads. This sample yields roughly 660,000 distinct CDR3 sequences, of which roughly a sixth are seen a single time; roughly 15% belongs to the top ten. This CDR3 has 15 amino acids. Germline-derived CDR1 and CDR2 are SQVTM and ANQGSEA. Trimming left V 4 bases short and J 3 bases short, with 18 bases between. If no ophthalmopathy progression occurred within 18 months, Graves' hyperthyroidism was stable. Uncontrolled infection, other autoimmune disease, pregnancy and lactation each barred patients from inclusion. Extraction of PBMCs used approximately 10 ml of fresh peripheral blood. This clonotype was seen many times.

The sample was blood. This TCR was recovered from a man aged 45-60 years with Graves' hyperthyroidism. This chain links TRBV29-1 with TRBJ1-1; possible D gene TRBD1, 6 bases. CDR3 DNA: TGCAGCGTTGGACAGGCCGTTGGGTTTGACACTGAAGCTTTCTTT. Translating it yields CSVGQAVGFDTEAFF.